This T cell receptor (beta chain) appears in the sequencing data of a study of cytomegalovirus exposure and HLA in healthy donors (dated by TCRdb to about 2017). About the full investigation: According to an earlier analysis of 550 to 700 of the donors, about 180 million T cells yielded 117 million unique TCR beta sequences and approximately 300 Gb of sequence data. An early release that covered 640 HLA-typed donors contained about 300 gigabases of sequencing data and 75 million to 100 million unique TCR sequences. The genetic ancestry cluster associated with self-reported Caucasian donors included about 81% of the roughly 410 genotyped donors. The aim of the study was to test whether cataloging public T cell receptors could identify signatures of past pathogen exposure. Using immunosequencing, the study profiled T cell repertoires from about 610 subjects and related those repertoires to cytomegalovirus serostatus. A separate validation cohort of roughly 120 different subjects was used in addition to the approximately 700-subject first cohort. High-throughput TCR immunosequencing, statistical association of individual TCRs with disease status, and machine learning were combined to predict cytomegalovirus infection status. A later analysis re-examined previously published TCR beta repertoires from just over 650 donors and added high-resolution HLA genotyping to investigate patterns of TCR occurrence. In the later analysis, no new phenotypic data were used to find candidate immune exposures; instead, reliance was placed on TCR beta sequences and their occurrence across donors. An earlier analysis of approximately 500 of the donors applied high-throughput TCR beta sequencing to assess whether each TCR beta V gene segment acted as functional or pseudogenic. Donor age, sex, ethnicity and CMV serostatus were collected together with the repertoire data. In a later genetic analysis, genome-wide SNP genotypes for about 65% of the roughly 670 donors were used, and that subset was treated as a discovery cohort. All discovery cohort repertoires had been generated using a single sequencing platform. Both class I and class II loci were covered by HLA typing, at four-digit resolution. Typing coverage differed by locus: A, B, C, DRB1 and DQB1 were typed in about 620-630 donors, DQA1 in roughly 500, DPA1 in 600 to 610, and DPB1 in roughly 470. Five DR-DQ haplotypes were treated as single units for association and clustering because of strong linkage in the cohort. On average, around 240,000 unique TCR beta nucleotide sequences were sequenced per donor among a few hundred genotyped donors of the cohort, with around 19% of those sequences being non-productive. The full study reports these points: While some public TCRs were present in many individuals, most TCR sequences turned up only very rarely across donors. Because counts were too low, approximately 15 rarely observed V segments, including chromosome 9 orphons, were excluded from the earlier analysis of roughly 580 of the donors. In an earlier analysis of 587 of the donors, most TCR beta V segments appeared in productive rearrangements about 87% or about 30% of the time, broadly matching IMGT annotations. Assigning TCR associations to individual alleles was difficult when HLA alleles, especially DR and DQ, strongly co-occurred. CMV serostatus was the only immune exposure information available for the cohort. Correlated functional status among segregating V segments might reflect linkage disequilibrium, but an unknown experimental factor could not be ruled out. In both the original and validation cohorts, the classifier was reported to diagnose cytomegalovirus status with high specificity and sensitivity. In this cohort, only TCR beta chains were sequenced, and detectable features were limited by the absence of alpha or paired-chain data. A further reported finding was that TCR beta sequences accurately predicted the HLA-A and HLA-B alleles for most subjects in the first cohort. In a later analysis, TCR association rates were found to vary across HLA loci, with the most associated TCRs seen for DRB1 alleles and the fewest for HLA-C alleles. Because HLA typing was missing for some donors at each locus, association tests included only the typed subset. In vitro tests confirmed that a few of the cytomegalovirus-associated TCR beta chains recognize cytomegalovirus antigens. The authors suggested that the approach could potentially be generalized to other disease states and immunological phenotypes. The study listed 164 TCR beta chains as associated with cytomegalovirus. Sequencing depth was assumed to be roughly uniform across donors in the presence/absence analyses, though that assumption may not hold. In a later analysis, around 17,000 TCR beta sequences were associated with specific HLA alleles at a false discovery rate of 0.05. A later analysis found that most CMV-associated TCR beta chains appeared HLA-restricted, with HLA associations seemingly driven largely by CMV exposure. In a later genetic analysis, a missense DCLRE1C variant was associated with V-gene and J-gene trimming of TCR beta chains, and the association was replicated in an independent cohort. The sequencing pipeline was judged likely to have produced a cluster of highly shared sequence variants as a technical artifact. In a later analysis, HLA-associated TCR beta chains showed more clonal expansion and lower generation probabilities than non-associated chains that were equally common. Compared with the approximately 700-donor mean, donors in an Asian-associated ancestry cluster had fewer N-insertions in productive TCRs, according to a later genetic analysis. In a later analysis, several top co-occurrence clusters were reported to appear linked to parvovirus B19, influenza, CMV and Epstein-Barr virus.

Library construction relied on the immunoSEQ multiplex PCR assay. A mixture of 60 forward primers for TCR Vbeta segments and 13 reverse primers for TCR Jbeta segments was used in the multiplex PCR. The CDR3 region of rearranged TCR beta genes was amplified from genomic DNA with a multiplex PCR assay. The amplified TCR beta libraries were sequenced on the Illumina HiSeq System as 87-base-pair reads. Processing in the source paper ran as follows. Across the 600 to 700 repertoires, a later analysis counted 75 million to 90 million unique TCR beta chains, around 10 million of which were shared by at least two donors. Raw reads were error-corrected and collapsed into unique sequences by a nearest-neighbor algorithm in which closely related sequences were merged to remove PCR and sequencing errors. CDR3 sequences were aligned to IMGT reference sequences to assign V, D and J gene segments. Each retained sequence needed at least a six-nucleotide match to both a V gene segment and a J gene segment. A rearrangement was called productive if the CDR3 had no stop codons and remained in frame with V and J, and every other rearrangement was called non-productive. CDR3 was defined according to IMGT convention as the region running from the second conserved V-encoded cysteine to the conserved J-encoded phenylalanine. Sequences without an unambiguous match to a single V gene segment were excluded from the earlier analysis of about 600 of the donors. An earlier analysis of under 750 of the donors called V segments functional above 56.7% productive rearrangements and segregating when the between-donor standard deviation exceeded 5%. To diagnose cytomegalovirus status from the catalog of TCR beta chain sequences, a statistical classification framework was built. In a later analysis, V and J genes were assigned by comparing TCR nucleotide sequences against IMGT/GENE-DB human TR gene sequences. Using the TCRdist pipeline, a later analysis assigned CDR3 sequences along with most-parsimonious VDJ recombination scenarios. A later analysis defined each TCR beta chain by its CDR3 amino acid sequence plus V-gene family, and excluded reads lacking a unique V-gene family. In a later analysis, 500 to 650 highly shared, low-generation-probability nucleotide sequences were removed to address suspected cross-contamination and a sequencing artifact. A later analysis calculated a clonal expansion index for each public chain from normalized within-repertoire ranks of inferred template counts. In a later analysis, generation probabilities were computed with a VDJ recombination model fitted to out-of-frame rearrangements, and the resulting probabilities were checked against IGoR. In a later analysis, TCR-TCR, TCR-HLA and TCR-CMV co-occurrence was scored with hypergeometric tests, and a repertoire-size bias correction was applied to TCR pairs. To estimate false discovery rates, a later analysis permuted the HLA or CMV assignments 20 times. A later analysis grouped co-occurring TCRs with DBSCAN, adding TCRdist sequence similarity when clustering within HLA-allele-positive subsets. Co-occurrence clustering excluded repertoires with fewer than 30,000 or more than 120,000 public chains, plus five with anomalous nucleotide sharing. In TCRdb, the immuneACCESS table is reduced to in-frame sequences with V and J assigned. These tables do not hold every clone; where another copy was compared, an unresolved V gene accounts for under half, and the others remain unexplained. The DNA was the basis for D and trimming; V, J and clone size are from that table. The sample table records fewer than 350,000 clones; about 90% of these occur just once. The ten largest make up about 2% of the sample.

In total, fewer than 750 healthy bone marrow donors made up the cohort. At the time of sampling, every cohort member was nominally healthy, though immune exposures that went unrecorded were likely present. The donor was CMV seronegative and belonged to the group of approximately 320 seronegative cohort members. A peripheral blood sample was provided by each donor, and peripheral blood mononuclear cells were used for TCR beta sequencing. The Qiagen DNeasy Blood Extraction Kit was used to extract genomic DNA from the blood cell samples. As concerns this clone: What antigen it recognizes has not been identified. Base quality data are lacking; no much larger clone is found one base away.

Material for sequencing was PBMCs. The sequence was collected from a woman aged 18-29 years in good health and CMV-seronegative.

The DNA reads TGTGCCAGCAGGGACAGGGGGCGATTCTGGCAGTTCTTC. It is translated as CASRDRGRFWQFF. The chain is assembled from TRBV6-5 and TRBJ2-1; a stretch of 11 junction bases matches TRBD1. The CDR3 covers 13 residues, taking in both the cysteine and the phenylalanine. Only the CDR3 portion is preserved as DNA: 39 bases, with reading frame beginning at the first base. According to the germline V gene, CDR1 reads MNHEY and CDR2 reads SVGAGI. Unmatched junction bases come to 7, with V trimmed by 6 bases and J by 12 bases.